One and the same sample provided the 32 T cell receptor beta chains below, sequenced in a study of vaccination effects on CD4 cells after COVID-19. The protocol was immunoSEQ multiplex PCR, while the TCRdb copy is restricted to in-frame clones and leaves out a portion. Among 66,000 or so clones listed, roughly 80% were seen once. Culturing for approximately 10 days preceded CD4+ T cell isolation. Two-dose vaccination with either BNT162b2 or mRNA-1273 was given to the participants. Antigen specificity for these receptors is unknown. Sequencing was performed on CD4+ T cells from PBMCs cultured without peptide, taken after COVID-19 vaccination. The receptor source for this set is a human donor who received a COVID-19 vaccine.

This rearrangement joins TRBV4-2 to TRBJ1-5; TRBD1 matches at 7 bases. CDR1 and CDR2 (germline): LGHNA, YNFKEQ. The CDR3 is made up of 19 amino acids. V shed 0 bases and J 5 bases; nucleotides not matched to a gene: 16. Here the CDR3 reads CASSQESSHSQQGDQPQHF. The CDR3 DNA sequence: TGTGCCAGCAGCCAAGAAAGTAGTCATAGCCAGCAGGGGGATCAGCCCCAGCATTTT.

J is TRBJ1-2 and V is TRBV28; D gene ambiguous. Trimming pared 7 bases from V and 7 bases from J, leaving 16 bases between. Germline V lookup: CDR1 MDHEN, CDR2 SYDVKM. This CDR3 region has 13 residues. The CDR3 spells CASIQGFNGGYTF. CDR3 nucleotides: TGTGCCAGCATACAAGGTTTCAATGGTGGCTACACCTTC.

This chain connects TRBV5-1 to TRBJ2-3, with D possibly being TRBD1 (6 bases). Germline V gives CDR1 SGHRS, CDR2 YFSETQ. Deletions cut 4 bases from V and 6 bases from J, with 18 bases between. The CDR3 length is 15 residues. In nucleotides, the CDR3 is TGCGCCAGCAGCGACCTTTCAGGGGAGTCGGATACGCAGTATTTT. Translated, it gives CASSDLSGESDTQYF. Filled out from reference TRBV5-1 and TRBJ2-3, the complete variable domain reads KAGVTQTPRYLIKTRGQQVTLSCSPISGHRSVSWYQQTPGQGLQFLFEYFSETQRNKGNFPGRFSGRQFSNSRSEMNVSTLELGDSALYLCASSDLSGESDTQYFGPGTRLTVL.

The chain is built from TRBV6-5 and TRBJ2-1; 10 bases match TRBD2. The V gene end was trimmed by 5 bases and the J gene end by 3 bases; junction bases not matched to a gene: 4. CDR1 is MNHEY, CDR2 SVGAGI, per germline. This CDR3 contains 15 residues. DNA of the CDR3: TGTGCCAGCAGTAGCGGGGGGGCCTTCTACAATGAGCAGTTCTTC. Its protein is CASSSGGAFYNEQFF.

This sequence joins TRBV5-1 and TRBJ2-3; D gene uncertain. Trimming removed 4 bases at V and 4 bases at J, with 13 bases between. The CDR3 loop spans 14 amino acids. The germline gives CDR1 SGHRS, CDR2 YFSETQ. CDR3 residues: CASSLSRPSDTQYF. Here the CDR3 DNA reads TGCGCCAGCAGCCTGAGCCGCCCGTCAGATACGCAGTATTTT.

The chain couples TRBV6-6 to TRBJ1-6; D not certain. The CDR3 is made up of 16 amino acids. Trimming cost V 0 bases and J 0 bases, with 6 bases left between them. Germline V lookup: CDR1 MNHNY, CDR2 SVGAGI (reference sequence). The chain's CDR3 is CASSYSISSYNSPLHF. CDR3 in DNA: TGTGCCAGCAGTTACTCAATAAGCTCCTATAATTCACCCCTCCACTTT.

V gene TRBV24-1 combines with J gene TRBJ1-2, with D unresolved. The germline V gene has CDR1 KGHDR and CDR2 SFDVKD. V lost 0 bases to trimming and J lost 3 bases, with 13 bases between them. CDR3 size: 16 residues. This chain's CDR3 is CATSDLRHSGDYGYTF. Written as DNA, the CDR3 is TGTGCCACCAGTGATTTGCGTCACTCTGGAGACTATGGCTACACCTTC.

With regard to this clone: This specimen includes other DNA sequences encoding the same CDR3. The CDR3 here is CASSPGRDQPQHF. CDR3 nucleotides: TGTGCCAGCTCGCCAGGGAGAGATCAGCCCCAGCATTTT. The rearrangement joins TRBV18 to TRBJ1-5, with a tentative D call TRBD1 (5 bases). CDR1 is KGHSH and CDR2 is LQKENI in the germline V gene. This CDR3 contains 13 residues. V was trimmed by 6 bases and J by 5 bases, leaving 11 bases between them.

This rearrangement joins TRBV9 to TRBJ2-1; D is tentatively TRBD1 or TRBD2 (7 bases each). Germline V gene data show CDR1 as SGDLS and CDR2 as YYNGEE. The CDR3 extends over 15 amino acids. Deletions cut 0 bases from V and 4 bases from J, with 11 bases between. The CDR3 is CASSVAGGGYNEQFF. CDR3 nucleotides: TGTGCCAGCAGCGTAGCAGGGGGGGGATACAATGAGCAGTTCTTC. Based on the CDR3 plus reference TRBV9 and TRBJ2-1, the full variable domain is DSGVTQTPKHLITATGQRVTLRCSPRSGDLSVYWYQQSLDQGLQFLIQYYNGEERAKGNILERFSAQQFPDLHSELNLSSLELGDSALYFCASSVAGGGYNEQFFGPGTRLTVL.

The chain uses TRBV3-1 (or the pseudogene TRBV3-2) and TRBJ2-5, with 7 bases identical to TRBD1. The V and J ends lost 5 bases and 2 bases, in that order; junction bases with no gene match: 5. The CDR3 totals 14 residues. In germline, CDR1 is LGHDT, CDR2 YNNKEL (reference sequence). The CDR3 sequence: CASSKGAVQETQYF. The DNA of the CDR3 is TGTGCCAGCAGCAAGGGGGCAGTACAAGAGACCCAGTACTTC.

The chain uses TRBV7-9 and TRBJ2-3, with 7 bases matching TRBD1. CDR1 is SEHNR, CDR2 FQNEAQ, per germline (reference sequence). Trimming removed 1 base from V and 4 bases from J; junction bases left unmatched: 14. This CDR3 region has 18 residues. The CDR3 region has the DNA TGTGCCAGCAGCTTAGGTCAGGGGGTCGTGATTCTGGCAGATACGCAGTATTTT. Encoded protein: CASSLGQGVVILADTQYF.

J is TRBJ2-2 and V is TRBV11-2; TRBD2 agrees at 15 bases. The CDR3 consists of 17 residues. Germline CDR1 reads SGHAT; CDR2 reads FQNNGV. J lost 7 bases, V lost 4 bases, and 7 bases had no gene match. The CDR3 DNA is TGTGCCAGCAGCTCTCCGGGACTAGCGGGGGGTGTCGGGGAGCTGTTTTTT. As protein: CASSSPGLAGGVGELFF. The full variable domain, in which reference TRBV11-2 and TRBJ2-2 provide the parts outside the CDR3, is EAGVAQSPRYKIIEKRQSVAFWCNPISGHATLYWYQQILGQGPKLLIQFQNNGVVDDSQLPKDRFSAERLKGVDSTLKIQPAKLEDSAVYLCASSSPGLAGGVGELFFGEGSRLTVL.

The chain combines TRBV20-1 with TRBJ1-5; D perhaps matches TRBD1 (6 bases). The CDR3 consists of 15 residues. Germline V gene data show CDR1 as DFQATT and CDR2 as SNEGSKA (reference sequence). The germline V and J ends were trimmed by 3 bases and 4 bases, with 16 bases remaining between them. CDR3 sequence: CSASQQGWSNQPQHF. In DNA, the CDR3 is TGCAGTGCTAGTCAACAGGGATGGAGTAATCAGCCCCAGCATTTT.

This clone came up a few times. This chain connects TRBV19 to TRBJ1-6, with D tentatively TRBD1 (5 bases). Germline CDR1 and CDR2: LNHDA and SQIVND (reference sequence). V was shortened by 5 bases and J by 6 bases, with 11 bases between the two germline ends. CDR3 length equals 14 residues. CDR3 residues: CASSRSGGNSPLHF. DNA of the CDR3: TGTGCCAGTAGTCGAAGTGGGGGTAATTCACCCCTCCACTTT. The full variable domain, with the rest looked up from reference TRBV19 and TRBJ1-6, is DGGITQSPKYLFRKEGQNVTLSCEQNLNHDAMYWYRQDPGQGLRLIYYSQIVNDFQKGDIAEGYSVSREKKESFPLTVTSAQKNPTAFYLCASSRSGGNSPLHFGNGTRLTVT.

This chain connects TRBV19 to TRBJ1-5; maybe TRBD1 (5 bases). CDR3 length: 13 residues. Germline V gene lookup returns CDR1 LNHDA and CDR2 SQIVND (reference sequence). Trimming took off 3 bases at V and 5 bases at J, with 8 bases between the two ends. This chain's CDR3 is CASSIDSDQPQHF. The CDR3 bases are TGTGCCAGTAGTATCGACAGCGATCAGCCCCAGCATTTT.

The V and J genes are TRBV5-5 and TRBJ1-5; TRBD1 is a possible D gene (5 bases). V lost 4 bases and J lost 7, with 12 bases in between. Germline V CDR1 and CDR2: SGHKS, YYEKEE (reference sequence). The CDR3 loop spans 13 amino acids. The CDR3 bases are TGTGCCAGCAGCCCTGGTGGGGGGCAGCCCCAGCATTTT. It is translated as CASSPGGGQPQHF.

The chain couples TRBV5-1 to TRBJ2-5; TRBD2 matches 9 bases. V gave up 3 bases and J gave up 0 bases; unmatched junction bases: 6. Germline-derived CDR1 and CDR2 are SGHRS and YFSETQ. The length of the CDR3 is 16 residues. Here the CDR3 DNA reads TGCGCCAGCAGCTCCCGCGGGGGGGGGTACCAAGAGACCCAGTACTTC. Amino acids: CASSSRGGGYQETQYF.

The chain carries TRBV6-2 or TRBV6-3 and TRBJ2-7, with no clear D. The CDR3 sequence is 14 residues long. Germline assignment: CDR1 MNHEY and CDR2 SVGEGT. V lost 5 bases and J 4 bases, leaving 15 bases between the germline ends. The CDR3: CASSAASPRYEQYV. In DNA, the CDR3 is TGTGCCAGCAGTGCCGCAAGTCCCCGATACGAGCAGTACGTC.

The rearrangement joins TRBV5-1 to TRBJ2-5; tentative D call: TRBD2 (6 bases). This CDR3 is 15 amino acids long. Per the germline V gene, CDR1 is SGHRS and CDR2 is YFSETQ. V lost 4 bases and J lost 2, with 15 bases in between. The CDR3 loop reads CASSGHGAGQETQYF. The DNA of the CDR3 is TGCGCCAGCAGCGGCCATGGGGCGGGACAAGAGACCCAGTACTTC.

V is TRBV6-5 and J is TRBJ2-2; no clear D gene. This CDR3 has 13 residues. In germline, CDR1 is MNHEY, CDR2 SVGAGI. V lost 6 bases to trimming and J lost 8 bases, with 13 bases between them. For the CDR3, the DNA is TGTGCCAGCAGCCCCAGCCTGCCAGGGGAGCTGTTTTTT. This sequence encodes CASSPSLPGELFF.

V gene TRBV18 combines with J gene TRBJ2-5; D could derive from TRBD1 or TRBD2 (5 bases each). The CDR3 sequence is 13 residues long. The V and J ends lost 8 bases and 1 base respectively, with 11 bases between them. Germline-derived CDR1 and CDR2 are KGHSH and LQKENI. This CDR3 is CASAKGTQETQYF. The CDR3 region has the DNA TGTGCCAGCGCGAAGGGGACCCAAGAGACCCAGTACTTC. The full variable domain, its missing parts supplied by reference TRBV18 and TRBJ2-5, is NAGVMQNPRHLVRRRGQEARLRCSPMKGHSHVYWYRQLPEEGLKFMVYLQKENIIDESGMPKERFSAEFPKEGPSILRIQQVVRGDSAAYFCASAKGTQETQYFGPGTRLLVL.

This sequence joins TRBV18 and TRBJ1-4; D is uncertain. Germline V CDR1 and CDR2: KGHSH, LQKENI. V lost 3 bases, J lost 7 bases, and 12 bases lay in between. This CDR3 contains 14 residues. CDR3 sequence: CASSPRGDSEKLFF. CDR3 sequence (DNA): TGTGCCAGCTCACCCCGGGGAGATAGTGAAAAACTGTTTTTT.

J is TRBJ1-1 and V is TRBV19; D is unclear. The V end was cut by 3 bases, the J end by 0 bases, with 8 bases between. The CDR3 sequence is 14 residues long. Germline-derived CDR1 and CDR2 are LNHDA and SQIVND (reference sequence). The CDR3 here is CASSIPGMNTEAFF. Here the CDR3 DNA reads TGTGCCAGTAGTATTCCCGGCATGAACACTGAAGCTTTCTTT.

The V call is TRBV2, the J call TRBJ1-2; no reliable D call. This CDR3 is 17 amino acids long. Germline lookup yields CDR1 SNHLY and CDR2 FYNNEI. V was pared by 3 bases and J by 7 bases, with 24 bases between. CDR3 region: CASSDLPKTGNVRGYTF. The CDR3 coding sequence is TGTGCCAGCAGTGATCTTCCGAAAACCGGCAATGTACGTGGCTACACCTTC.

This chain joins TRBV10-1 and TRBJ1-5; no reliable D call. Germline-derived CDR1 and CDR2 are WNHNN and SYGVQD (reference sequence). The CDR3 has 13 residues. V was shortened by 8 bases and J by 2 bases, with 10 bases between the two germline ends. The CDR3 DNA reads as TGCGCCAGCCAAGGTGAAGGCAATCAGCCCCAGCATTTT. The encoded protein is CASQGEGNQPQHF.

The chain employs TRBV12-3 or TRBV12-4 and TRBJ2-7; D remains unclear. The CDR3 totals 13 residues. V was cut by 7 bases and J by 2 bases, with 12 bases left in between. The CDR3 loop reads CASKSVCTYEQYV. CDR3 DNA sequence: TGTGCCAGCAAATCGGTATGTACCTACGAGCAGTACGTC.

The rearrangement uses TRBV28 and TRBJ2-3; no firm D call. Deletions cut 3 bases from V and 1 base from J, with 8 bases between. This CDR3 is 14 amino acids long. Germline assignment: CDR1 MDHEN and CDR2 SYDVKM. CDR3 in DNA: TGTGCCAGCAGTTTTCGGCAGCGCACAGATACGCAGTATTTT. It yields the protein CASSFRQRTDTQYF.

The rearrangement joins TRBV25-1 to TRBJ2-3, with D possibly being TRBD2 (5 bases). The CDR3 spans 17 residues. The ends were cut back, 3 bases at V and 3 bases at J, with 19 bases in the middle. The germline V gene has CDR1 MGHDK and CDR2 SYGVNS. CDR3 amino acids: CASSEVAGVLFTDTQYF. The CDR3 region has the DNA TGTGCCAGCAGTGAGGTCGCCGGGGTCCTCTTTACAGATACGCAGTATTTT.

The chain has TRBV7-7 and TRBJ2-5; no reliable D call. CDR1 SSHAT and CDR2 FNYEAQ come from the germline V gene (reference sequence). Deletions cut 1 base from V and 2 bases from J, with 5 bases between. CDR3 length: 13 residues. CDR3 region: CASSLEQQETQYF. The CDR3 DNA is TGTGCCAGCAGCTTAGAACAGCAAGAGACCCAGTACTTC.

The chain carries TRBV19 and TRBJ1-5, with unresolved D. CDR1 is LNHDA, CDR2 SQIVND, per germline (reference sequence). Trimming removed 2 bases from V and 9 bases from J, with 20 bases in between. The CDR3 is 16 amino acids. The CDR3 here is CASSIYVRGPNGPQHF. The CDR3 DNA reads TGTGCCAGTAGTATATACGTCCGGGGTCCAAATGGGCCCCAGCATTTT.

By its share, this clone is medium-sized. V and J are TRBV3-1 (or the pseudogene TRBV3-2) and TRBJ2-5; 12 positions agree with TRBD2. CDR1 and CDR2 (germline): LGHDT, YNNKEL (reference sequence). Germline trimming cut 3 bases from V and 1 base from J; bases unmatched to any gene: 3. CDR3 length: 16 amino acids. The CDR3: CASSHPSGGAQETQYF. DNA for the CDR3: TGTGCCAGCAGCCACCCTAGCGGGGGGGCCCAAGAGACCCAGTACTTC.

This clone was detected only a few times. The chain employs TRBV5-4 and TRBJ1-2, with unresolved D. V lost 9 bases and J 8 bases, leaving 20 bases between the germline ends. The CDR3 length is 13 residues. From germline, CDR1 is SGHNT and CDR2 YYREEE (reference sequence). This chain's CDR3 is CATGGEVRRGYTF. CDR3 DNA: TGTGCCACCGGTGGGGAGGTACGTCGCGGCTACACCTTC.